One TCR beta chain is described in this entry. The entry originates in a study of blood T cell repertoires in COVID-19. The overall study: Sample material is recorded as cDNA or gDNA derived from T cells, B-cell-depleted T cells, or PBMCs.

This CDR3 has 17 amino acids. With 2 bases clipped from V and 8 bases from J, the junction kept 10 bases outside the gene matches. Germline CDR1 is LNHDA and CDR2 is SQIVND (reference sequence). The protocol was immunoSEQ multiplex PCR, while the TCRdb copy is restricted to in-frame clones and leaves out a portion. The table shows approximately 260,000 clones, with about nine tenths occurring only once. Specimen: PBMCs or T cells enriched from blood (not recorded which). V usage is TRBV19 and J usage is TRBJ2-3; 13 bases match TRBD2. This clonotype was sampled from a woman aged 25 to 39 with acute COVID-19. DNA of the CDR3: TGTGCCAGTAGTATATCCCCGACTAGCGGGGGGAGGGGTACGCAGTATTTT. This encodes CASSISPTSGGRGTQYF.